Listed below are T cell receptor beta chains from one sample, sequenced in a study of blood T cell repertoires in COVID-19. Method: immunoSEQ multiplex PCR; TCRdb's copy keeps in-frame clones and lacks some. Of about 220,000 clones listed, 85% to 90% are singletons. Sequencing was carried out using PBMCs or T cells enriched from blood (not recorded which). These receptors originate from a woman aged 18 to 35 in a cohort exposed to, infected with or recovered from COVID-19 (not recorded which). The CDR3 runs from the conserved cysteine through the conserved F or W. D genes are given only for firm matches. Some rows have no size entry. The others give once, few or many, or a class for an expanded clone.

CDR3 length: 12
clone size: .
D gene: .
V gene: TRBV28
J gene: TRBJ2-3
CDR3 protein: CATRQAADTQYF
CDR3 DNA: TGTGCCACCAGGCAGGCCGCAGATACGCAGTATTTT

CDR3 length: 14
clone size: few
D gene: .
V gene: TRBV5-1
J gene: TRBJ2-7
CDR3 protein: CASSRGDRSYEQYF
CDR3 DNA: TGCGCCAGCAGCAGAGGAGACAGATCCTACGAGCAGTACTTC

CDR3 length: 11
clone size: .
D gene: .
V gene: TRBV12-3/TRBV12-4
J gene: TRBJ1-3
CDR3 protein: CASSLRKTIYF
CDR3 DNA: TGTGCCAGCAGTTTGAGGAAGACCATATATTTT

CDR3 length: 15
clone size: .
D gene: .
V gene: TRBV18
J gene: TRBJ2-3
CDR3 protein: CASSPSPQSTDTQYF
CDR3 DNA: TGTGCCAGCTCACCATCCCCGCAGAGCACAGATACGCAGTATTTT

CDR3 length: 16
clone size: .
D gene: TRBD1
V gene: TRBV2
J gene: TRBJ1-6
CDR3 protein: CASSERRQGNNSPLHF
CDR3 DNA: TGTGCCAGCAGTGAAAGGCGACAGGGGAATAATTCACCCCTCCACTTT

CDR3 length: 18
clone size: .
D gene: TRBD1
V gene: TRBV11-2
J gene: TRBJ1-5
CDR3 protein: CASRSTTGGAGSNQPQHF
CDR3 DNA: TGTGCCAGCAGATCCACGACAGGGGGCGCGGGTAGCAATCAGCCCCAGCATTTT

CDR3 length: 15
clone size: .
D gene: TRBD2
V gene: TRBV14
J gene: TRBJ2-7
CDR3 protein: CASSLGTSEVYEQYF
CDR3 DNA: TGTGCCAGCAGCCTCGGGACTAGCGAGGTCTACGAGCAGTACTTC

CDR3 length: 15
clone size: .
D gene: TRBD1
V gene: TRBV5-1
J gene: TRBJ2-2
CDR3 protein: CASSLGQGYTGELFF
CDR3 DNA: TGCGCCAGCAGCCTGGGACAGGGGTACACCGGGGAGCTGTTTTTT

CDR3 length: 14
clone size: .
D gene: .
V gene: TRBV2
J gene: TRBJ1-2
CDR3 protein: CASTSGEANYGYTF
CDR3 DNA: TGTGCCAGCACCTCCGGGGAGGCTAACTATGGCTACACCTTC

CDR3 length: 14
clone size: .
D gene: .
V gene: TRBV24-1
J gene: TRBJ1-5
CDR3 protein: CATSVGGAERPQHF
CDR3 DNA: TGTGCCACCAGCGTCGGGGGGGCCGAGAGGCCCCAGCATTTT

CDR3 length: 15
clone size: .
D gene: .
V gene: TRBV27
J gene: TRBJ2-6
CDR3 protein: CASSSFPSGANVLTF
CDR3 DNA: TGTGCCAGCAGTTCTTTCCCGTCTGGGGCCAACGTCCTGACTTTC

CDR3 length: 19
clone size: .
D gene: TRBD1
V gene: TRBV5-1
J gene: TRBJ1-4
CDR3 protein: CASSSSGTGRYATNEKLFF
CDR3 DNA: TGCGCCAGCAGCTCCTCCGGGACAGGGAGATATGCGACTAATGAAAAACTGTTTTTT

CDR3 length: 12
clone size: once
D gene: .
V gene: TRBV5-1
J gene: TRBJ1-1
CDR3 protein: CASSLDGKTAFF
CDR3 DNA: TGCGCCAGCAGCTTGGACGGGAAAACAGCTTTCTTT